Shown below are 24 T cell receptor beta chains from a single sample sequenced in a study of blood T cell repertoires in COVID-19 (dated by TCRdb to the early 2020s). To prepare the library, the immunoSEQ multiplex PCR assay was applied. Held by TCRdb, this immuneACCESS table contains in-frame sequences only and omits some clones. Under half of the omission traces to an unresolved V gene where checked; the cause of the rest is unknown. For this sample the table gives fewer than 250,000 clones, of which about 90% were detected only once. Roughly 16% of the sample lies in the top ten. Sequenced: PBMCs or T cells enriched from blood (not recorded which). The source is a man aged 30-40 years who had been exposed to COVID-19.

This sequence joins TRBV3-1 (or the pseudogene TRBV3-2) and TRBJ2-5, with D possibly TRBD2 on 6 matching bases. The CDR3 loop spans 16 amino acids. Germline assignment: CDR1 LGHDT and CDR2 YNNKEL (reference sequence). Trimming removed 1 base at V and 5 bases at J, with 17 bases between. The CDR3 bases are TGTGCCAGCAGCCAAGCTGCGGGACTCCGAGGCGAGACCCAGTACTTC. Translation gives CASSQAAGLRGETQYF.

CDR3 sequence reads: CASSIDSDEQYF. The CDR3 DNA reads as TGTGCCAGTAGTATAGATTCAGACGAGCAGTACTTC. V gene TRBV19 combines with J gene TRBJ2-7; D gene uncertain. CDR1 and CDR2 from the germline V gene are LNHDA and SQIVND (reference sequence). The CDR3 has 12 amino acids. Trimming removed 0 bases from V and 5 bases from J, with 5 bases in between. Full variable domain (missing parts from reference TRBV19 and TRBJ2-7): DGGITQSPKYLFRKEGQNVTLSCEQNLNHDAMYWYRQDPGQGLRLIYYSQIVNDFQKGDIAEGYSVSREKKESFPLTVTSAQKNPTAFYLCASSIDSDEQYFGPGTRLTVT.

The chain combines TRBV19 with TRBJ2-4; 14 nucleotides agree with TRBD2. V lost 5 bases to trimming and J lost 7 bases; unmatched junction nucleotides: 7. Looked up from germline, CDR1 is LNHDA and CDR2 is SQIVND (reference sequence). This CDR3 has 16 residues. CDR3 sequence reads: CASSSRTSGGPNIQYF. The CDR3 nucleotides are TGTGCCAGTAGTTCCCGGACTAGCGGGGGGCCCAACATTCAGTACTTC.

The gene calls are TRBV3-1 (or the pseudogene TRBV3-2) and TRBJ2-7; the D is unclear. The CDR3 runs 13 residues. Looked up from germline, CDR1 is LGHDT and CDR2 is YNNKEL (reference sequence). Trimming stripped 3 bases from V and 0 bases from J, with 6 bases between. The CDR3 here is CASSQGFSYEQYF. For the CDR3, the DNA is TGTGCCAGCAGCCAGGGCTTCTCCTACGAGCAGTACTTC.

The rearrangement joins TRBV5-1 to TRBJ2-7, with 7 bases lining up with TRBD2. The CDR3 consists of 14 residues. The V gene's germline CDR1 is SGHRS and CDR2 YFSETQ. The V and J ends lost 4 bases and 7 bases, in that order; junction bases with no gene match: 11. The CDR3 is CASSPPGGSREQYF. CDR3 nucleotides: TGCGCCAGCAGCCCCCCCGGGGGGTCCCGTGAGCAGTACTTC.

V usage is TRBV7-9 and J usage is TRBJ2-4, with D maybe TRBD1 (6 bases). The CDR3 spans 17 residues. The V gene lost 4 bases and the J gene lost 0 bases, with 16 bases spanning the gap. Germline V gives CDR1 SEHNR, CDR2 FQNEAQ (reference sequence). The CDR3 bases are TGTGCCAGCAGCTCCAGTTGGGACACCTTAGCCAAAAACATTCAGTACTTC. Translating gives CASSSSWDTLAKNIQYF.

The CDR3 DNA reads TGTGCCAGTAGTACAGGGGACGGGGATTCACCCCTCCACTTT. Translated: CASSTGDGDSPLHF. This sequence joins TRBV19 and TRBJ1-6; maybe TRBD1 (6 bases). This CDR3 comprises 14 residues. Germline values: CDR1 LNHDA, CDR2 SQIVND (reference sequence). With 4 bases removed from V and 8 bases from J, the gap between germline ends came to 12 bases.

The rearrangement uses TRBV3-1 (or the pseudogene TRBV3-2) and TRBJ2-1; perhaps TRBD2 as D (6 bases). Germline CDR1 is LGHDT and CDR2 is YNNKEL (reference sequence). The length of the CDR3 is 15 residues. Trimming removed 3 bases at V and 5 bases at J, with 14 bases between. The DNA for the CDR3 is TGTGCCAGCAGCCAGGGGACTTTCGTTAACAATGAGCAGTTCTTC. Amino acid sequence: CASSQGTFVNNEQFF.

The genes are TRBV4-1 and TRBJ2-7; 7 bases line up with TRBD1. This CDR3 has 13 residues. CDR1 is MGHRA and CDR2 is YSYEKL in the germline V gene. V was clipped by 11 bases and J by 6 bases; unmatched bases: 13. The CDR3 DNA reads as TGCGCCTCAACGGTCGACAAGGGGGCCGAGCAGTACTTC. Protein sequence: CASTVDKGAEQYF.

CDR3 sequence: CASSYSTGTSADTQYF. CDR3 in DNA: TGTGCCAGCAGTTACTCGACTGGGACAAGCGCAGATACGCAGTATTTT. This chain joins TRBV6-5 and TRBJ2-3, with D tentatively TRBD1 (6 bases). The V end lost 0 bases, the J end lost 4 bases, and 14 bases lay between the germline ends. From germline, CDR1 is MNHEY and CDR2 SVGAGI. CDR3 length: 16 amino acids.

V and J are TRBV7-9 and TRBJ1-3; D might be TRBD1 (5 bases). V was cut by 3 bases and J by 4 bases, with 10 bases left in between. The CDR3 totals 14 residues. CDR1 is SEHNR and CDR2 is FQNEAQ in the germline V gene (reference sequence). CDR3 nucleotide sequence: TGTGCCAGCAGCTTCGGGGGGATAGGAAACACCATATATTTT. It is translated as CASSFGGIGNTIYF.

As to this clone: A junction boundary mismatches the germline segment, possibly from a read error. J is TRBJ2-7 and V is TRBV6-7; 10 nucleotides align to TRBD1. TRBV6-7 is an ORF for which the function is uncertain. The CDR3 has 8 residues. The CDR3 here is CARDRGDF. DNA of the CDR3: TGTGCCAGGGACAGGGGGGATTTC.

For the CDR3, the DNA is TGCGCCAGCAGCTCAGGGACAGGGCCCTCCTACGAGCAGTACTTC. Its translation: CASSSGTGPSYEQYF. The chain carries TRBV5-1 and TRBJ2-7, with 9 bases lining up with TRBD1. J lost 0 bases, V lost 3 bases, and 4 bases had no gene match. This CDR3 is built from 15 residues. Germline V lookup: CDR1 SGHRS, CDR2 YFSETQ.

V usage is TRBV25-1 and J usage is TRBJ1-2; D uncertain. CDR3 length: 18 residues. From germline, CDR1 is MGHDK and CDR2 SYGVNS. V shed 3 bases and J shed 4 bases, with 24 bases lying between them. CDR3 coding DNA: TGTGCCAGCAGTGATGGGTCTGCTTCCGGAGGGCGGATCTATGGCTACACCTTC. It codes for CASSDGSASGGRIYGYTF.

The chain links TRBV4-3 to TRBJ2-1; D possibly corresponds to TRBD2 (6 bases). The germline CDR1 and CDR2 sequences are LGHNA and YSLEER. This CDR3 spans 17 amino acids. V lost 0 bases to trimming and J lost 0 bases, with 12 bases between them. CDR3 coding DNA: TGCGCCAGCAGCCAAGATTTTGCGGGGAGCTCCTACAATGAGCAGTTCTTC. It encodes CASSQDFAGSSYNEQFF.

This clone showed up just once. The genes are TRBV11-2 and TRBJ2-3; D is uncertain. The ends were cut back, 3 bases at V and 2 bases at J, with 6 bases in the middle. The CDR3 runs 13 residues. Germline CDR1 is SGHAT and CDR2 is FQNNGV. CDR3 sequence (DNA): TGTGCCAGCAGCTTGGGCTTCACAGATACGCAGTATTTT. Amino acid sequence: CASSLGFTDTQYF.

In nucleotides, the CDR3 is TGTGCCAGCAGCCCGGGTGTTTGGGACATACCCTCACCCCTCCACTTT. Its translation: CASSPGVWDIPSPLHF. The rearrangement joins TRBV7-2 to TRBJ1-6; maybe TRBD1 (6 bases). V dropped 5 bases and J dropped 10 bases, with 21 bases sitting between them. The CDR3 is made up of 16 amino acids. Germline V gives CDR1 SGHTA, CDR2 FQGNSA.

The V and J genes are TRBV5-1 and TRBJ1-1; D call uncertain. Between the trimmed V and J ends, which lost 4 bases and 1 base, there was a span of 14 bases. CDR3 length: 15 residues. CDR1 SGHRS and CDR2 YFSETQ come from the germline V gene. The CDR3 region is CASSRTSGRNTEAFF. CDR3 DNA: TGCGCCAGCAGCCGAACGTCGGGAAGGAACACTGAAGCTTTCTTT.

This clone was seen just once. This rearrangement joins TRBV30 to TRBJ1-6, with D hard to call. The germline CDR1 and CDR2 sequences are GTSNPN and SVGIG (reference sequence). The V gene lost 4 bases and the J gene lost 10 bases, with 14 bases spanning the gap. The length of the CDR3 is 13 residues. The CDR3 DNA follows: TGTGCCTGGATCTTGGGGTCGGGGTCACCCCTCCACTTT. It yields the protein CAWILGSGSPLHF.

The rearrangement joins TRBV19 to TRBJ2-1; 10 nucleotides match TRBD2. V shed 4 bases, J shed 4 bases, and the junction held 4 bases outside the gene matches. There are 15 residues in the CDR3. The V gene's germline CDR1 is LNHDA and CDR2 SQIVND (reference sequence). CDR3 in amino acids: CASSRGLALYNEQFF. Written as DNA, the CDR3 is TGTGCCAGTAGTAGGGGACTAGCGTTATACAATGAGCAGTTCTTC.

The gene calls are TRBV3-1 (or the pseudogene TRBV3-2) and TRBJ2-3, with 13 bases aligning to TRBD2. Germline trimming cut 5 bases from V and 3 bases from J; bases unmatched to any gene: 8. The germline V gene encodes CDR1 LGHDT and CDR2 YNNKEL (reference sequence). The CDR3 is 17 residues long. CDR3 loop: CASSSETSGGTTDTQYF. CDR3 coding DNA: TGTGCCAGCAGCTCTGAGACTAGCGGGGGGACTACAGATACGCAGTATTTT.

The chain has TRBV4-1 and TRBJ2-2; 7 bases are shared with TRBD2. CDR1 and CDR2 from the germline V gene are MGHRA and YSYEKL. The CDR3 is 15 amino acids. The junction had 6 bases not matched to a gene; V was cut back by 2 bases and J by 6 bases. In DNA, the CDR3 is TGCGCCAGCAGCCAACCGGGAGGAAGGGCCGGGGAGCTGTTTTTT. This sequence encodes CASSQPGGRAGELFF.

The rearrangement joins TRBV7-9 to TRBJ1-1; D remains unclear. V was clipped by 1 base and J by 8 bases, with 5 bases between them. The germline gives CDR1 SEHNR, CDR2 FQNEAQ (reference sequence). This CDR3 spans 11 amino acids. In DNA form, the CDR3 reads TGTGCCAGCAGCTTAGGGCTGGAAGCTTTCTTT. Translation: CASSLGLEAFF.

The gene calls are TRBV13 and TRBJ1-2; TRBD1 might be the D (6 bases). Trimming shortened V by 2 bases and J by 3 bases, and 10 bases separated the two germline ends. Germline assignment: CDR1 PRHDT and CDR2 FYEKMQ (reference sequence). The CDR3 extends over 14 amino acids. This CDR3 reads CASSLWGRDYGYTF. The CDR3 DNA reads as TGTGCCAGCAGCTTATGGGGGCGCGACTATGGCTACACCTTC.